The T cell receptor beta chain described here comes from a study of shared clonotypes between healthy human individuals. Whole-study findings and limits: Only blood was sampled, and tissue TCR repertoires likely differ from blood ones. Clonotype sharing among the donors was expected to vary with sequencing depth.

Cells designated naive CD8 were CD45RO-negative and were positively selected for CCR7, with terminally differentiated effector memory CD45RA+ cells excluded. Looked up from germline, CDR1 is SGHDN and CDR2 is FVKESK. Trimming removed 1 base at V and 2 bases at J, with 12 bases between. The CDR3 runs to 15 residues. Clones were sequenced by immunoSEQ multiplex PCR, and TCRdb holds only the in-frame ones, with some missing. This table has millions of clones, roughly 91% appearing once. About this clone itself: Its antigen is as yet unknown.

Sequencing was carried out using naive CD8+ T cells from PBMCs. The source is a man between 18 and 35 years old in good health. Some clones in this sample may be carry-over from other donors' samples. V and J are TRBV14 and TRBJ2-7; no firm D call. The CDR3 protein is CASSQGSLTTYEQYF. As DNA, the CDR3 is TGTGCCAGCAGCCAAGGGTCCCTTACTACCTACGAGCAGTACTTC.